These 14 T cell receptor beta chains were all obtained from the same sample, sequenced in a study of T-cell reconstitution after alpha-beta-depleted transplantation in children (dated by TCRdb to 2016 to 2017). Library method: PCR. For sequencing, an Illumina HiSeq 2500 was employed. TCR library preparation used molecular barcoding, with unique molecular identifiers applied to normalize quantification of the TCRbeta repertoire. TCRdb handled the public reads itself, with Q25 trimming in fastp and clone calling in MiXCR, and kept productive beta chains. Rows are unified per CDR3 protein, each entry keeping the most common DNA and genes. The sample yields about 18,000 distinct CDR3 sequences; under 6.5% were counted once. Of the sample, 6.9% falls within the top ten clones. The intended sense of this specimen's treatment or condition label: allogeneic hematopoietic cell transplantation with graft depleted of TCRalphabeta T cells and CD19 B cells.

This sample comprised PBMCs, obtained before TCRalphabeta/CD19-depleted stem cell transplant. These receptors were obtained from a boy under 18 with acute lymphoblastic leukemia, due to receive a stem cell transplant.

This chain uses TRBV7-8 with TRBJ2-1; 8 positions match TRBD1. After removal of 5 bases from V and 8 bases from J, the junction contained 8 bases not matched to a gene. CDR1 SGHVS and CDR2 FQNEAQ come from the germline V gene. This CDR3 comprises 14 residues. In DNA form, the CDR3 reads TGTGCCAGCAGCGTATGGACAGGGCTCGATGAGCAGTTCTTC. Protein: CASSVWTGLDEQFF.

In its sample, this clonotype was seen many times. The CDR3 nucleotides are TGTGCCAGCAGCTTGGGGGGGGACGGAGGCACAGATACGCAGTATTTT. As protein: CASSLGGDGGTDTQYF. This chain joins TRBV7-6 and TRBJ2-3, with 7 bases fitting TRBD2. Looked up from germline, CDR1 is SGHVS and CDR2 is FNYEAQ. The CDR3 has 16 amino acids. V gave up 3 bases and J gave up 1 base; unmatched junction bases: 7.

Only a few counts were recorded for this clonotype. The CDR3 region is CASSFAPFGEQFF. The CDR3 nucleotides read TGTGCCAGCAGTTTTGCCCCCTTCGGTGAGCAGTTCTTC. The chain joins TRBV28 to TRBJ2-1; D gene uncertain. The CDR3 spans 13 residues. Per germline, CDR1 MDHEN and CDR2 SYDVKM. The V end was cut by 3 bases, the J end by 9 bases, with 12 bases between.

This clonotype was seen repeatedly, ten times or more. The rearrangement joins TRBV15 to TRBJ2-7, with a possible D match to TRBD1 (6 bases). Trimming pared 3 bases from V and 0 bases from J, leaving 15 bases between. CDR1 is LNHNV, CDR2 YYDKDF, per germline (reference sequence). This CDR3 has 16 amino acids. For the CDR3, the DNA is TGTGCCACCAGCAGTTCAACAGGGCCATACTCCTACGAGCAGTACTTC. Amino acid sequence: CATSSSTGPYSYEQYF. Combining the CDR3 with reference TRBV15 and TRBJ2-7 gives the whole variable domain DAMVIQNPRYQVTQFGKPVTLSCSQTLNHNVMYWYQQKSSQAPKLLFHYYDKDFNNEADTPDNFQSRRPNTSFCFLDIRSPGLGDTAMYLCATSSSTGPYSYEQYFGPGTRLTVT.

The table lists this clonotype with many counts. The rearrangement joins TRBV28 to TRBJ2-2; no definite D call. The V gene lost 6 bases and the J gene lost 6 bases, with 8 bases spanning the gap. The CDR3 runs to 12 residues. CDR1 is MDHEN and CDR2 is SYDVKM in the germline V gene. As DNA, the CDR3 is TGTGCCAGCAGCCGCAACCCCGGGGAGCTGTTTTTT. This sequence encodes CASSRNPGELFF.

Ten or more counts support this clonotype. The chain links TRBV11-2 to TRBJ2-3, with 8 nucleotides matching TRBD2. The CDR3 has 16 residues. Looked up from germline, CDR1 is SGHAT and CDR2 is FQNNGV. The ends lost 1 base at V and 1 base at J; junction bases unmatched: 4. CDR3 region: CASSLASAGGTDTQYF. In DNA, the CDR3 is TGTGCCAGCAGCTTAGCCTCAGCGGGGGGCACAGATACGCAGTATTTT.

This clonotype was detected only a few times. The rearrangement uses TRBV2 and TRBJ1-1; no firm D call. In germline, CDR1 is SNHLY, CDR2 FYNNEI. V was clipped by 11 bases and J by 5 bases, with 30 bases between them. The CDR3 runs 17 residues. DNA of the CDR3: TGTGCCCTCAGTCCCCGACACCTCCTTTTCTCCGGAACTGAAGCTTTCTTT. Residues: CALSPRHLLFSGTEAFF. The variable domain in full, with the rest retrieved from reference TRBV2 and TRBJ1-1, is EPEVTQTPSHQVTQMGQEVILRCVPISNHLYFYWYRQILGQKVEFLVSFYNNEISEKSEIFDDQFSVERPDGSNFTLKIRSTKLEDSAMYFCALSPRHLLFSGTEAFFGQGTRLTVV.

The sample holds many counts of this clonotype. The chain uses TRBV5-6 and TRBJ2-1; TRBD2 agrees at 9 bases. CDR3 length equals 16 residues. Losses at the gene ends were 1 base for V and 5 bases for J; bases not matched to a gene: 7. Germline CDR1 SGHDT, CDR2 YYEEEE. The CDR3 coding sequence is TGTGCCAGCAGCTTGCCTCGACTAGCGGACGACAATGAGCAGTTCTTC. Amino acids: CASSLPRLADDNEQFF.

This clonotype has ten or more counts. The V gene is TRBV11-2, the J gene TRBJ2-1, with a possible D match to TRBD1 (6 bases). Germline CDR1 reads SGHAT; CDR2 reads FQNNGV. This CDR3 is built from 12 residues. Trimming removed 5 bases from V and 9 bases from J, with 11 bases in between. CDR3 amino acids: CASSNIRGEQFF. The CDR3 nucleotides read TGTGCCAGCAGCAATATCAGGGGTGAGCAGTTCTTC.

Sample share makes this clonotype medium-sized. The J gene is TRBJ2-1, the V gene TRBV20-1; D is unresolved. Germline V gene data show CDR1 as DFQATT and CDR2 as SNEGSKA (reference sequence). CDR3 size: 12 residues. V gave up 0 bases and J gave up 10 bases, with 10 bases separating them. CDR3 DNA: TGCAGTGCTAGAGATTGGAGTACGGAGCAGTTCTTC. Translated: CSARDWSTEQFF.

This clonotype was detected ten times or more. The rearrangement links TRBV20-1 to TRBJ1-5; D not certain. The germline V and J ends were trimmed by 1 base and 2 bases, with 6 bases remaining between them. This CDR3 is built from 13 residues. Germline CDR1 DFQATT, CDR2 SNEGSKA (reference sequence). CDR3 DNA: TGCAGTGCTAGAGGCGGGGGCAATCAGCCCCAGCATTTT. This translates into CSARGGGNQPQHF.

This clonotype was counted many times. The CDR3 region is CASTYLGGNTEAFF. DNA for the CDR3: TGTGCCAGCACCTATTTAGGGGGGAACACTGAAGCTTTCTTT. V gene TRBV11-1 combines with J gene TRBJ1-1; a weak D match, TRBD1 (6 bases). Germline assignment: CDR1 SGHAT and CDR2 FQDESV (reference sequence). The CDR3 is 14 residues long. V was trimmed by 7 bases and J by 1 base, leaving 13 bases between them.

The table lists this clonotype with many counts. CDR3 in DNA: TGTGCCAGCAGTCCACCCGGGGGGGTCCAGCCCCAGCATTTT. Protein: CASSPPGGVQPQHF. The chain joins TRBV27 to TRBJ1-5, with D possibly being TRBD1 (5 bases). CDR1 is MNHEY and CDR2 is SMNVEV in the germline V gene (reference sequence). The CDR3 sequence is 14 residues long. Trimming cost V 5 bases and J 7 bases, with 15 bases left between them.

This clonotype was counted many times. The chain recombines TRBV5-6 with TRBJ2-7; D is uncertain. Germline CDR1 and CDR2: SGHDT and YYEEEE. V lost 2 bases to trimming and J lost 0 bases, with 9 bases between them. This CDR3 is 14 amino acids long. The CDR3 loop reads CASSFVGNSYEQYF. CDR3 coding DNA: TGTGCCAGCAGCTTTGTAGGGAACTCCTACGAGCAGTACTTC.